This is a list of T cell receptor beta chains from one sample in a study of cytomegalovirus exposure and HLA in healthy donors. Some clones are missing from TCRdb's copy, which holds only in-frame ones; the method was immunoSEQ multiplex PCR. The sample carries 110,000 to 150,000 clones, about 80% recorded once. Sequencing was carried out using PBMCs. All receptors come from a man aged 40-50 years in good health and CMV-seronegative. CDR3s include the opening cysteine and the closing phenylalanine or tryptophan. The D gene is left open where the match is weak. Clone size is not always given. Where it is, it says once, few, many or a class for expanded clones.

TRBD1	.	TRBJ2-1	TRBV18	CASRQGINNEQFF	TGTGCCAGCCGACAGGGAATAAACAATGAGCAGTTCTTC
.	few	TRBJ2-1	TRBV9	CASSLAFPGTHNEQFF	TGTGCCAGCAGCCTCGCCTTCCCGGGAACCCACAATGAGCAGTTCTTC
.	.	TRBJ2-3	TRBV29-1	CSDTGSEDTQYF	TGCAGCGACACAGGGTCGGAAGATACGCAGTATTTT
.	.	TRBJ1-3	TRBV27	CASSPGWGLGGNTIYF	TGTGCCAGCAGCCCGGGCTGGGGGCTCGGTGGAAACACCATATATTTT
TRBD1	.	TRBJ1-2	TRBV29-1	CSVGTGDNYGYTF	TGCAGCGTTGGGACAGGGGATAACTATGGCTACACCTTC
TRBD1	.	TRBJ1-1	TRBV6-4	CASSAFPGGAGTEAFF	TGTGCCAGCAGCGCATTCCCAGGGGGCGCAGGAACTGAAGCTTTCTTT
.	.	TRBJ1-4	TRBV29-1	CSPGGGEKLFF	TGCAGCCCCGGGGGGGGTGAAAAACTGTTTTTT
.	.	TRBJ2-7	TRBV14	CASSQEDRLYEQYF	TGTGCCAGCAGCCAAGAAGACAGACTCTACGAGCAGTACTTC
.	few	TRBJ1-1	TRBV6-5	CASSYSVGRGTEAFF	TGTGCCAGCAGTTACTCGGTGGGGCGAGGCACTGAAGCTTTCTTT
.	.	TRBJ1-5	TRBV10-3	CATQTTINQPQHF	TGTGCCACACAAACAACGATCAATCAGCCCCAGCATTTT
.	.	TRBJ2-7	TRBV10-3	CAISEGLRSYEQYF	TGTGCCATCAGTGAGGGACTCCGCTCCTACGAGCAGTACTTC
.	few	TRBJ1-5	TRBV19	CASSMLNSNQPQHF	TGTGCCAGTAGTATGCTAAATAGCAATCAGCCCCAGCATTTT
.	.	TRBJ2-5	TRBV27	CASRRGRQKETQYF	TGTGCCAGCAGAAGGGGGAGACAGAAAGAGACCCAGTACTTC
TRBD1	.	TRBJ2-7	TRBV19	CASSDRGDPNYEQYF	TGTGCCAGTTCAGACAGGGGCGACCCTAATTACGAGCAGTACTTC
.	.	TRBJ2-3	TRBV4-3	CASSQDLRGDTQYF	TGCGCCAGCAGCCAAGATCTTAGGGGGGATACGCAGTATTTT
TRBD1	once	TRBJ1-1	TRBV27	CASSPRQGGEAFF	TGTGCCAGCAGTCCTCGACAGGGGGGTGAAGCTTTCTTT
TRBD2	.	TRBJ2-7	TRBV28	CASSGLAGSYEQYF	TGTGCCAGCAGTGGACTAGCGGGGTCCTACGAGCAGTACTTC
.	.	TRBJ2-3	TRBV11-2	CASSLRAGPTDTQYF	TGTGCCAGCAGCTTAAGAGCGGGTCCCACAGATACGCAGTATTTT
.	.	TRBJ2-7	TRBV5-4	CASSYNGDNYEQYF	TGTGCCAGCAGCTATAACGGTGACAACTACGAGCAGTACTTC
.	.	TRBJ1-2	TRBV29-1	CSVELSKHGYTF	TGCAGCGTTGAATTGTCGAAGCATGGCTACACCTTC
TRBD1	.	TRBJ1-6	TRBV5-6	CASSLSGGSYNSPLHF	TGTGCCAGCAGCTTGTCAGGGGGTAGTTATAATTCACCCCTCCACTTT
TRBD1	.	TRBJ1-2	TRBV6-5	CASGRDRAPYGYTF	TGTGCCAGCGGCCGGGACAGGGCCCCCTATGGCTACACCTTC
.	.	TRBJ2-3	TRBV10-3	CAISERGTTSTDTQYF	TGTGCCATCAGTGAGAGGGGGACTACTAGCACAGATACGCAGTATTTT
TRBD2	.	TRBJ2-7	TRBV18	CASSPRRGTMHEQYF	TGTGCCAGCTCACCTAGGCGGGGGACCATGCACGAGCAGTACTTC
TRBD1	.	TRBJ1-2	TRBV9	CASSGGTGHYGYTF	TGTGCTAGCAGCGGGGGGACAGGGCACTATGGCTACACCTTC
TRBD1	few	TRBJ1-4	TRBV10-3	CAISEGGTATEKLFF	TGTGCCATCAGTGAGGGTGGGACAGCTACGGAAAAACTGTTTTTT